The present TCR beta chain was sequenced within a study of blood T cell repertoires in COVID-19. Study-wide context: The origin of the acute and convalescent COVID-19 samples was the United States, Italy and Spain. In each case, the material was cDNA or gDNA derived from T cells, B-cell-depleted T cells, or PBMCs.

Original analysis: Counts of nucleated cells, estimated from reference gene primer amplification, were obtained. TCRdb's table, derived via immunoSEQ multiplex PCR, lists solely in-frame clones and lacks some. V, J and clone size are taken as reported in that table, and D and trimming were inferred from the DNA itself. The table lists around 200,000 clones, under 90% of them singletons. The CDR3 spans 16 residues. Trimming left V 5 bases short and J 3 bases short, with 14 bases between. CDR1 is SGHTA and CDR2 is FQGNSA in the germline V gene. The specimen sequenced was peripheral blood. The rearrangement links TRBV7-2 to TRBJ1-6; D remains ambiguous. The receptor was isolated from a woman aged 40 to 50 with active or convalescent COVID-19. Written as DNA, the CDR3 is TGTGCCAGCAGCCGCCAGCGGGTTCGCTATAATTCACCCCTCCACTTT. Amino acid sequence: CASSRQRVRYNSPLHF.